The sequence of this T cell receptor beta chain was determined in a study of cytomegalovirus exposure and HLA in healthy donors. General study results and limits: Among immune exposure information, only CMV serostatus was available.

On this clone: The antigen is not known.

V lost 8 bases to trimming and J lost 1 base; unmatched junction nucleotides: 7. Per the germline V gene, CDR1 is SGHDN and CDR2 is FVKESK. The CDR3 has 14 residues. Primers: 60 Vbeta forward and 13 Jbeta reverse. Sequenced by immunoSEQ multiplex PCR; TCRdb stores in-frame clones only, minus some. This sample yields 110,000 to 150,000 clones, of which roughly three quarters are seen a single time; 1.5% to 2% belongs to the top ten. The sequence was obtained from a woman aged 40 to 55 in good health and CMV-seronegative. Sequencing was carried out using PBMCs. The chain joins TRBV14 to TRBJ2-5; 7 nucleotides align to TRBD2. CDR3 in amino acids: CASARASGQETQYF. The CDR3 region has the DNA TGTGCCAGCGCACGGGCTAGCGGCCAAGAGACCCAGTACTTC.